The following is a T cell receptor beta chain sequence with its context. What it binds is not known. The method was immunoSEQ multiplex PCR; TCRdb's version includes in-frame clones alone and lacks a portion of them. The repertoire holds about 55,000 clones, with more than 60% as singletons. These data originate in a study of CD4+ T cells in melanoma. Overall study findings and caveats: A reported correlation linked neoantigen-specific CD4+ T cells to CD8+, macrophage and B cell function. Neoantigen-specific CD4+ T cells in melanoma reportedly had diverse differentiation states.

Sample: tumor tissue. The origin of this receptor is a human donor with melanoma.

CDR3 nucleotide sequence: TGCAGCGTTCAGGCCGGACAGAGATACAATGAGCAGTTCTTC. Amino acid sequence: CSVQAGQRYNEQFF. This chain joins TRBV29-1 and TRBJ2-1, with D tentatively TRBD1 (6 bases). V was cut by 5 bases and J by 4 bases, with 15 bases left in between. The CDR3 length is 14 residues. CDR1 SQVTM and CDR2 ANQGSEA come from the germline V gene.